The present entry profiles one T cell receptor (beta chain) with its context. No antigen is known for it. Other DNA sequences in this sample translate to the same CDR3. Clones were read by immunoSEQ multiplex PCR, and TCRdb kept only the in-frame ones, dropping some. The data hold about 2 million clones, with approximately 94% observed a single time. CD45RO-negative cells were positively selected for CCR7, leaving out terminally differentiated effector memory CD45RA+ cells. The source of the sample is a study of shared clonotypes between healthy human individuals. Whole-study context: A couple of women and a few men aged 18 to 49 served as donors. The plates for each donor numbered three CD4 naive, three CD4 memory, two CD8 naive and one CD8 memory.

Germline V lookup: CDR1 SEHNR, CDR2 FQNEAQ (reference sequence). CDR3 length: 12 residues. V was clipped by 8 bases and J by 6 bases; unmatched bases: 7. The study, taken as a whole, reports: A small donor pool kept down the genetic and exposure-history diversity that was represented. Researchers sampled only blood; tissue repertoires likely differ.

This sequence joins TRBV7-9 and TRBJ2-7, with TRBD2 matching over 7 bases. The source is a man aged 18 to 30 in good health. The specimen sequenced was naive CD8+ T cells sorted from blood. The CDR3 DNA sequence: TGTGCCAGCTCCTGGGGGGAGGGCGAGCAGTACTTC. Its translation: CASSWGEGEQYF. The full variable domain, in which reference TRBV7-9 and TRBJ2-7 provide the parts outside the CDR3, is DTGVSQNPRHKITKRGQNVTFRCDPISEHNRLYWYRQTLGQGPEFLTYFQNEAQLEKSRLLSDRFSAERPKGSFSTLEIQRTEQGDSAMYLCASSWGEGEQYFGPGTRLTVT.